This TCR beta chain was captured in a study of cytomegalovirus exposure and HLA in healthy donors. PCR employed 60 Vbeta and 13 Jbeta primers. The method was immunoSEQ multiplex PCR; TCRdb's version includes in-frame clones alone and lacks a portion of them. The table includes 100,000 to 150,000 clones, roughly four fifths detected once. Study observations and caveats: Compared with the approximately 680-donor mean, an Asian-associated ancestry cluster reportedly had fewer N-insertions, according to a later analysis.

In regard to this clone: No antigen is known for it.

The V and J ends lost 6 bases and 6 bases, in that order; junction bases with no gene match: 13. The CDR3 covers 15 residues. Germline CDR1 MNHEY, CDR2 SVGAGI. The chain is built from TRBV6-5 and TRBJ1-2; 7 bases map to TRBD1. The sample taken for sequencing was PBMCs. The clonotype comes from a man over 45 in good health and CMV-seronegative. The CDR3 DNA reads TGTGCCAGCAGGAGACAGGGCGGGATAACAAATGGCTACACCTTC. Its translation is CASRRQGGITNGYTF.